What follows are 32 T cell receptor beta chains derived from one specimen sequenced in a study of vaccination effects on CD4 cells after COVID-19 (dated by TCRdb to between 2020 and 2023). For these TCRs, the target antigens are not known. To identify antigen-specific CD4+ T cell clonotypes by their expansion, the ViraFEST assay first stimulated PBMC with viral peptide pools and then applied TCR sequencing. After more than nine days of culture, CD4+ T cells were isolated with the EasySep CD4+ T cell isolation kit. Convalescent patients had PCR-confirmed SARS-CoV-2 infection between March and December 2020, before Alpha, Beta and Delta variants emerged in the United States. The protocol used for the library was the immunoSEQ multiplex PCR assay. The source is immuneACCESS, and TCRdb retained only in-frame sequences with V and J called. Part of the clones is not carried over; for the studies checked, unresolved V genes explain less than half of this, and the remainder is unexplained. For this sample there are under 60,000 clones; approximately 73% appear just once. 5.5% of the sample is taken by the ten largest.

Here the sequenced sample was CD4+ T cells from PBMCs cultured with HIV peptides, taken before COVID-19 vaccination. The cell subset or site label of this sample denotes: HIV-1 Nef peptide pool negative control/reference culture. Every receptor here comes from a human donor who had a prior SARS-CoV-2 infection.

The gene calls are TRBV10-3 and TRBJ1-4; D gene ambiguous. V lost 3 bases and J 1 base, leaving 6 bases between the germline ends. Germline CDR1 and CDR2: ENHRY and SYGVKD. This CDR3 is built from 14 residues. CDR3 nucleotide sequence: TGTGCCATCAGTGACAGCGAAACTAATGAAAAACTGTTTTTT. Translating it yields CAISDSETNEKLFF.

This sequence joins TRBV30 and TRBJ2-5; a possible D gene is TRBD2 (5 bases). CDR1 GTSNPN and CDR2 SVGIG come from the germline V gene (reference sequence). The CDR3 runs to 12 residues. Trimming took 7 bases from V and 5 from J, leaving 14 bases between them. The CDR3 protein is CASSLEGETQYF. The CDR3 DNA reads as TGTGCCTCCTCACTAGAAGGGGAGACCCAGTACTTC.

This clone showed up just a few times. J is TRBJ2-3 and V is TRBV5-1; D possibly corresponds to TRBD2 (5 bases). V was clipped by 4 bases and J by 2 bases, with 14 bases between them. The CDR3 runs 15 residues. CDR1 and CDR2 (germline): SGHRS, YFSETQ. The CDR3 nucleotides are TGCGCCAGCAGCGTGGAGGACGGTAACACAGATACGCAGTATTTT. This gives the protein CASSVEDGNTDTQYF.

The chain is built from TRBV27 and TRBJ2-7, with 13 bases identical to TRBD2. Germline loops: CDR1 MNHEY, CDR2 SMNVEV (reference sequence). J gave up 9 bases and V 2 bases, and 7 bases lay outside the gene matches. The CDR3 has 15 residues. Here the CDR3 reads CASSLGLAGVGAQYF. Written as DNA, the CDR3 is TGTGCCAGCAGTTTAGGACTAGCGGGAGTTGGTGCGCAGTACTTC.

The V and J genes are TRBV18 and TRBJ2-3; D gene ambiguous. Germline values: CDR1 KGHSH, CDR2 LQKENI. This CDR3 comprises 15 residues. V was pared by 3 bases and J by 2 bases, with 12 bases between. The CDR3 coding sequence is TGTGCCAGCTCACCCCCCTTGCTCCACACAGATACGCAGTATTTT. The encoded protein is CASSPPLLHTDTQYF.

The chain combines TRBV5-4 with TRBJ2-7, with a tentative D call TRBD1 (8 bases). V was shortened by 4 bases and J by 0 bases, with 17 bases between the two germline ends. Germline V gives CDR1 SGHNT, CDR2 YYREEE (reference sequence). The CDR3 runs 16 residues. The CDR3 DNA follows: TGTGCCAGCAGCCGCGGACAGGGCGGGAGCTCCTACGAGCAGTACTTC. Translating it yields CASSRGQGGSSYEQYF. The full variable domain, its missing parts supplied by reference TRBV5-4 and TRBJ2-7, is ETGVTQSPTHLIKTRGQQVTLRCSSQSGHNTVSWYQQALGQGPQFIFQYYREEENGRGNFPPRFSGLQFPNYSSELNVNALELDDSALYLCASSRGQGGSSYEQYFGPGTRLTVT.

The rearrangement uses TRBV9 and TRBJ2-7, with D perhaps matching TRBD1 or TRBD2 (5 bases each). The CDR3 consists of 15 residues. CDR1 SGDLS and CDR2 YYNGEE come from the germline V gene. Trimming shortened V by 6 bases and J by 3 bases, and 19 bases separated the two germline ends. The CDR3 loop reads CASTPGPNQNYEQYF. The CDR3 bases are TGTGCCAGCACCCCGGGACCCAATCAAAACTACGAGCAGTACTTC.

This clone has just one count. This sequence joins TRBV24-1 and TRBJ2-2, with TRBD1 as a possible D gene (5 bases). Germline CDR1 reads KGHDR; CDR2 reads SFDVKD. The germline V and J ends were trimmed by 3 bases and 0 bases, with 10 bases remaining between them. The CDR3 has 16 residues. The chain's CDR3 is CATSDATASNTGELFF. CDR3 DNA sequence: TGTGCCACCAGTGATGCGACAGCCTCGAACACCGGGGAGCTGTTTTTT.

V is TRBV5-1 and J is TRBJ1-1; the D is unclear. The CDR3 totals 13 residues. The germline V gene encodes CDR1 SGHRS and CDR2 YFSETQ. Trimming removed 0 bases from V and 3 bases from J, with 6 bases in between. The CDR3 spells CASSLETYTEAFF. As DNA, the CDR3 is TGCGCCAGCAGCTTGGAGACCTACACTGAAGCTTTCTTT.

The gene calls are TRBV30 and TRBJ1-5; 12 nucleotides match TRBD1. V lost 0 bases and J lost 2; bases outside the gene matches: 11. This CDR3 comprises 19 residues. Germline values: CDR1 GTSNPN, CDR2 SVGIG (reference sequence). The CDR3 region is CAWSVSIWDRGQGNQPQHF. CDR3 nucleotide sequence: TGTGCCTGGAGTGTATCGATCTGGGACAGGGGGCAGGGCAATCAGCCCCAGCATTTT.

The CDR3 coding sequence is TGTGCCATCAGCCCAGGGTTTGAAGACGAGCAGTACTTC. Translating gives CAISPGFEDEQYF. The chain is built from TRBV10-3 and TRBJ2-7; D is possibly TRBD1 (5 bases). The ends were cut back, 6 bases at V and 5 bases at J, with 14 bases in the middle. Germline V lookup: CDR1 ENHRY, CDR2 SYGVKD. The CDR3 covers 13 residues.

V and J are TRBV9 and TRBJ2-1; 8 bases align to TRBD2. The V and J ends lost 0 bases and 4 bases, in that order; junction bases with no gene match: 6. The CDR3 consists of 16 residues. Looked up from germline, CDR1 is SGDLS and CDR2 is YYNGEE. CDR3 protein: CASSVGVAGSYNEQFF. For the CDR3, the DNA is TGTGCCAGCAGCGTAGGAGTAGCGGGATCTTACAATGAGCAGTTCTTC.

The rearrangement links TRBV20-1 to TRBJ2-7, with D hard to call. Trimming pared 4 bases from V and 2 bases from J, leaving 6 bases between. The CDR3 is 11 amino acids. The V gene's germline CDR1 is DFQATT and CDR2 SNEGSKA (reference sequence). The CDR3 protein is CSANLAYEQYF. The CDR3 DNA reads TGCAGTGCTAATCTCGCCTACGAGCAGTACTTC.

For the CDR3, the DNA is TGTGCCAGCAGGGCCACAGGGGGTGACGAGCAGTACTTC. Protein: CASRATGGDEQYF. J is TRBJ2-7 and V is TRBV2; TRBD1 matches at 8 bases. The CDR3 spans 13 residues. Germline V CDR1 and CDR2: SNHLY, FYNNEI. V dropped 6 bases and J dropped 5; count of bases not matched to a gene: 6.

The chain is built from TRBV11-3 and TRBJ2-1, with 7 bases that match TRBD2. Germline loops: CDR1 SGHNT, CDR2 YENEEA. CDR3 length: 14 residues. Unmatched junction bases numbered 2, after V lost 2 bases and J lost 4 bases. The CDR3 region is CASSLLAAYNEQFF. The CDR3 DNA reads TGTGCCAGCAGCTTACTAGCGGCGTACAATGAGCAGTTCTTC. Complete variable domain (other parts from reference TRBV11-3 and TRBJ2-1): EAGVVQSPRYKIIEKKQPVAFWCNPISGHNTLYWYLQNLGQGPELLIRYENEEAVDDSQLPKDRFSAERLKGVDSTLKIQPAELGDSAVYLCASSLLAAYNEQFFGPGTRLTVL.

This clone turned up a few times. The chain joins TRBV7-9 to TRBJ2-7; perhaps TRBD2 as D (6 bases). The CDR3 length is 14 residues. V lost 7 bases and J 5 bases, leaving 18 bases between the germline ends. Germline loops: CDR1 SEHNR, CDR2 FQNEAQ (reference sequence). The CDR3 DNA reads TGTGCCAGCACCTATGGACTACAAGACGACGAGCAGTACTTC. Translated, it gives CASTYGLQDDEQYF.

CDR3 DNA sequence: TGTGCCAGCTCACCCATACCGGGACAGGTAAATGAGCAGTTCTTC. Protein sequence: CASSPIPGQVNEQFF. The chain is built from TRBV18 and TRBJ2-1; 8 bases map to TRBD1. This CDR3 region has 15 residues. The ends lost 3 bases at V and 7 bases at J; junction bases unmatched: 8. Looked up from germline, CDR1 is KGHSH and CDR2 is LQKENI.

This chain joins TRBV9 and TRBJ2-7; 8 nucleotides align to TRBD2. This CDR3 is 17 amino acids long. Losses at the gene ends were 4 bases for V and 2 bases for J; bases not matched to a gene: 14. Looked up from germline, CDR1 is SGDLS and CDR2 is YYNGEE. This chain's CDR3 is CASSSNPGRGAPYEQYF. The CDR3 region has the DNA TGTGCCAGCAGCTCAAATCCCGGGCGGGGGGCGCCCTACGAGCAGTACTTC.

This clone has only a few counts. The chain carries TRBV3-1 (or the pseudogene TRBV3-2) and TRBJ2-7; TRBD1 matches 7 bases. This CDR3 has 13 amino acids. With V trimmed by 6 bases and J by 1 base, 3 bases remained unmatched. The germline gives CDR1 LGHDT, CDR2 YNNKEL (reference sequence). The CDR3 protein is CASRRQGSYEQYF. The CDR3 nucleotides read TGTGCCAGCAGAAGACAGGGATCCTACGAGCAGTACTTC.

This clone was picked up many times. DNA of the CDR3: TGCAGTGCTAGTTTAGGGGAGGGCTACGAGCAGTACTTC. The encoded protein is CSASLGEGYEQYF. J is TRBJ2-7 and V is TRBV20-1, with 7 positions matching TRBD2. Losses at the gene ends were 3 bases for V and 3 bases for J; bases not matched to a gene: 5. The CDR3 spans 13 residues. Germline-derived CDR1 and CDR2 are DFQATT and SNEGSKA (reference sequence).

V and J are TRBV19 and TRBJ1-5; 12 bases align to TRBD1. The CDR3 totals 16 residues. In germline, CDR1 is LNHDA, CDR2 SQIVND (reference sequence). V shed 3 bases and J 4 bases; nucleotides not matched to a gene: 4. CDR3 in DNA: TGTGCCAGTAGTATGTGGGGACAGGGGGCGAATCAGCCCCAGCATTTT. Its protein is CASSMWGQGANQPQHF.

This chain uses TRBV7-8 with TRBJ2-3, with 7 bases identical to TRBD2. Unmatched junction bases numbered 9, after V lost 1 base and J lost 2 bases. The CDR3 covers 17 residues. Germline lookup yields CDR1 SGHVS and CDR2 FQNEAQ. The CDR3 DNA is TGTGCCAGCAGCTTAGTTAGCCCAGCGGGGTACACAGATACGCAGTATTTT. Translated, it gives CASSLVSPAGYTDTQYF.

This clone was seen once. The CDR3 DNA reads TGTGCCAGCAGCCTCCTCGACGGCACTGAAGCTTTCTTT. Translating gives CASSLLDGTEAFF. This rearrangement joins TRBV7-9 to TRBJ1-1; no clear D gene. The CDR3 is made up of 13 amino acids. The ends were cut back, 5 bases at V and 4 bases at J, with 11 bases in the middle. CDR1 and CDR2 from the germline V gene are SEHNR and FQNEAQ (reference sequence).

The V gene is TRBV24-1, the J gene TRBJ2-2; D is possibly TRBD1 (6 bases). CDR1 and CDR2 from the germline V gene are KGHDR and SFDVKD. The V gene lost 4 bases and the J gene lost 6 bases, with 11 bases spanning the gap. The CDR3 runs 14 residues. CDR3 protein: CATSDPTGSGELFF. DNA for the CDR3: TGTGCCACCAGTGACCCGACAGGATCCGGGGAGCTGTTTTTT.

This rearrangement joins TRBV7-3 to TRBJ1-1; D is uncertain. Germline V lookup: CDR1 SGHTA, CDR2 FQGTGA. The CDR3 extends over 13 amino acids. V lost 1 base, J lost 1 base, and 4 bases lay in between. CDR3 region: CASSLRENTEAFF. Here the CDR3 DNA reads TGTGCCAGCAGCTTAAGGGAGAACACTGAAGCTTTCTTT.

The V and J genes are TRBV30 and TRBJ1-5, with D hard to call. The V end lost 3 bases, the J end lost 2 bases, and 11 bases lay between the germline ends. This CDR3 contains 14 residues. The germline CDR1 and CDR2 sequences are GTSNPN and SVGIG (reference sequence). CDR3 sequence: CAWRGTEGNQPQHF. In DNA, the CDR3 is TGTGCCTGGAGAGGTACCGAGGGCAATCAGCCCCAGCATTTT.

The V call is TRBV6-5, the J call TRBJ2-2; D ambiguous. The germline V and J ends were trimmed by 6 bases and 5 bases, with 10 bases remaining between them. The CDR3 is made up of 13 amino acids. From germline, CDR1 is MNHEY and CDR2 SVGAGI. The DNA of the CDR3 is TGTGCCAGCAGCAACCCCGGGACCGGGGAGCTGTTTTTT. Its protein is CASSNPGTGELFF.

This clone was detected once. The rearrangement joins TRBV5-6 to TRBJ2-3, with 12 bases aligning to TRBD1. Trimming cost V 7 bases and J 4 bases; bases outside gene matches: 13. The CDR3 covers 17 residues. Germline loops: CDR1 SGHDT, CDR2 YYEEEE. This CDR3 reads CASRPGTGGFLADTQYF. Here the CDR3 DNA reads TGTGCCAGCCGACCCGGGACAGGGGGCTTCTTGGCAGATACGCAGTATTTT.

This sequence joins TRBV7-8 and TRBJ2-7; no clear D gene. V lost 4 bases and J 0 bases, leaving 4 bases between the germline ends. The CDR3 covers 12 residues. CDR1 and CDR2 from the germline V gene are SGHVS and FQNEAQ. CDR3 DNA sequence: TGTGCCAGCAGCTCCCCCTCCTACGAGCAGTACTTC. It codes for CASSSPSYEQYF.

The CDR3 loop is CASRISPGRGNYGYTF. The DNA of the CDR3 is TGTGCCAGCAGGATAAGTCCGGGACGCGGAAACTATGGCTACACCTTC. The V gene is TRBV28, the J gene TRBJ1-2; a possible D gene is TRBD1 (5 bases). With 6 bases removed from V and 2 bases from J, the gap between germline ends came to 19 bases. CDR1 and CDR2 from the germline V gene are MDHEN and SYDVKM. CDR3 length equals 16 residues.

The chain employs TRBV27 and TRBJ1-1; TRBD1 aligns across 8 bases. Losses at the gene ends were 2 bases for V and 5 bases for J; bases not matched to a gene: 7. This CDR3 spans 15 amino acids. Looked up from germline, CDR1 is MNHEY and CDR2 is SMNVEV (reference sequence). The CDR3 reads CASSLKYHRGTEAFF. The DNA for the CDR3 is TGTGCCAGCAGTTTAAAGTACCACAGGGGGACTGAAGCTTTCTTT.

J is TRBJ2-1 and V is TRBV15; no clear D. Trimming stripped 1 base from V and 3 bases from J, with 10 bases between. The CDR3 sequence is 15 residues long. Per germline, CDR1 LNHNV and CDR2 YYDKDF (reference sequence). In nucleotides, the CDR3 is TGTGCCACCAGCAGAGTGGTGGGGAACTACAATGAGCAGTTCTTC. The encoded protein is CATSRVVGNYNEQFF.